Sequencing of this T cell receptor beta chain was carried out in a study of T cell repertoires in cytomegalovirus infection. As for the study in general: CMV epitopes, recently identified HLA-C-restricted and well-studied HLA-B-restricted, were used. The public TCR beta signatures pointed to both CMV infection and matching HLA type. Study conclusions and caveats: Of the TCR beta families, the public ones yielded a cumulative frequency that identified carriers of CMV plus the relevant HLA. In two of eight donors, the top clonotype was HLA-C-restricted CMV-specific.

To note about this clonotype: Antigen: not known.

The V gene end was trimmed by 4 bases and the J gene end by 1 base; junction bases not matched to a gene: 9. The CDR3 sequence is 15 residues long. The germline gives CDR1 DFQATT, CDR2 SNEGSKA (reference sequence). TCRdb independently ran MiXCR on the reads; one entry per CDR3 protein. The data hold about 700,000 distinct CDR3 sequences, with about 30% observed a single time. This specimen was cultured PBMCs, taken from culture after CMV antigen stimulation. The rearrangement uses TRBV20-1 and TRBJ2-5, with 7 bases matching TRBD2. The origin of this receptor is a human donor in good health (CMV status not recorded). Some clones in this sample may be carry-over from other donors' samples. The CDR3 is CSANSAGEAQETQYF. The CDR3 DNA reads TGCAGTGCTAATTCGGCGGGAGAAGCCCAAGAGACCCAGTACTTC.